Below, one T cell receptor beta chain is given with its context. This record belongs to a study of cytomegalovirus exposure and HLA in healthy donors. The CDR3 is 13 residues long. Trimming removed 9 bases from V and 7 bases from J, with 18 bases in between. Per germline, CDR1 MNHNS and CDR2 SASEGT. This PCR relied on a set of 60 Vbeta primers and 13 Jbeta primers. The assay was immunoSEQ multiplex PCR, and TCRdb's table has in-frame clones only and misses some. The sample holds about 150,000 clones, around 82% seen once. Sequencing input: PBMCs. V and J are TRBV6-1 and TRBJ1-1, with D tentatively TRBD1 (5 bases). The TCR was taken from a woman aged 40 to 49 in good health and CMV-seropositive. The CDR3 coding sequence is TGTGCCAGTAGACCGACAGTAGCAGTTGAAGCTTTCTTT. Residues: CASRPTVAVEAFF.